The clone carrying this T cell receptor (beta chain) was recorded at least ten times. V dropped 3 bases and J dropped 7; count of bases not matched to a gene: 8. This CDR3 comprises 16 residues. Germline V CDR1 and CDR2: ENHRY, SYGVKD. Unique molecular identifiers featured in how the TCRbeta library was prepared. TCRdb re-called the PCR reads with MiXCR, one entry per CDR3 protein. This table holds about 490,000 distinct CDR3 sequences, 8% to 11% found once. The sample belongs to a study of T-cell reconstitution after alpha-beta-depleted transplantation in children. The chain links TRBV10-3 to TRBJ2-1, with TRBD1 identical over 11 bases. This material consisted of PBMCs, taken before TCRalphabeta/CD19-depleted stem cell transplant. This receptor was identified in a child aged 2 to 10 with inherited bone marrow failure, due to receive a stem cell transplant. CDR3 residues: CAISDSVGQGANEQFF. The CDR3 nucleotides are TGTGCCATCAGTGACTCTGTCGGACAGGGGGCGAATGAGCAGTTCTTC.